Below are 20 T cell receptor beta chains sequenced from a single sample in a study of identical twins. TCRdb independently ran MiXCR on the 5' RACE reads; one entry per CDR3 protein. The repertoire has under 250,000 distinct CDR3 sequences, less than 9.5% of them found once; the top ten carry 5.1%. The sample was memory (CD45RO+) T cells sorted from blood. All receptors come from a woman aged 18-29 years in good health.

This clonotype came up many times. The J gene is TRBJ2-1, the V gene TRBV12-3 or TRBV12-4, with a weak D call TRBD1 (6 bases). Trimming removed 7 bases from V and 4 bases from J, with 11 bases in between. This CDR3 region has 13 residues. The CDR3 region is CASTPDSYNEQFF. The CDR3 region has the DNA TGTGCCAGCACCCCGGACAGTTACAATGAGCAGTTCTTC.

This clonotype was seen a handful of times. The rearrangement uses TRBV7-2 and TRBJ2-3; D is unclear. This CDR3 has 14 amino acids. Trimming cost V 5 bases and J 8 bases, with 17 bases left between them. Germline V lookup: CDR1 SGHTA, CDR2 FQGNSA. The CDR3 DNA is TGTGCCAGCAGCACCGAACCTACGTCGGGTACGCAGTATTTT. It translates to CASSTEPTSGTQYF.

This clonotype was detected ten times or more. V usage is TRBV3-1 and J usage is TRBJ1-2; perhaps TRBD1 as D (6 bases). The V end lost 7 bases, the J end lost 8 bases, and 17 bases lay between the germline ends. This CDR3 has 13 amino acids. Germline CDR1 reads LGHDT; CDR2 reads YNNKEL (reference sequence). Here the CDR3 reads CASTLTGSNGYTF. DNA for the CDR3: TGTGCCAGCACCTTAACAGGGTCGAACGGCTACACCTTC.

In this sample, this clonotype turned up a few times. The DNA of the CDR3 is TGTGCCAGCAGTTCACTAAGTCTACAGGGAGCCCGTGGCTACACCTTC. It specifies CASSSLSLQGARGYTF. The rearrangement links TRBV12-3 or TRBV12-4 to TRBJ1-2, with a possible D match to TRBD1 (6 bases). The V and J ends lost 4 bases and 7 bases respectively, with 22 bases between them. The CDR3 runs to 16 residues.

This clonotype was observed a few times. The V call is TRBV5-1, the J call TRBJ1-1; 7 bases line up with TRBD1. V lost 4 bases, J lost 3 bases, and 9 bases stayed unmatched. CDR3 length equals 15 residues. CDR1 is SGHRS, CDR2 YFSETQ, per germline. CDR3 coding DNA: TGCGCCAGCAGCCCTCGGACAGGATGGGACACTGAAGCTTTCTTT. Translating gives CASSPRTGWDTEAFF.

V is TRBV5-1 and J is TRBJ1-1, with 10 bases that match TRBD1. The germline V gene encodes CDR1 SGHRS and CDR2 YFSETQ. This CDR3 has 17 amino acids. V lost 4 bases and J lost 1; bases outside the gene matches: 10. CDR3 bases: TGCGCCAGCAGCAGATCCGGGACAGGGGCCAAGAACACTGAAGCTTTCTTT. Translated: CASSRSGTGAKNTEAFF.

This chain joins TRBV9 and TRBJ2-7; 10 nucleotides agree with TRBD2. The junction had 9 bases not matched to a gene; V was cut back by 4 bases and J by 2 bases. This CDR3 comprises 16 residues. Per the germline V gene, CDR1 is SGDLS and CDR2 is YYNGEE. CDR3 protein: CASSQEPTSGPYEQYF. The CDR3 DNA follows: TGTGCCAGCAGCCAAGAACCGACTAGCGGGCCCTACGAGCAGTACTTC.

In this sample, this clonotype turned up a few times. V is TRBV29-1 and J is TRBJ2-7, with D perhaps assigned TRBD1 or TRBD2 (5 bases each). Germline V CDR1 and CDR2: SQVTM, ANQGSEA. CDR3 length equals 12 residues. Deletions cut 5 bases from V and 5 bases from J, with 13 bases between. DNA for the CDR3: TGCAGCGTTTCAAGAGGGGACCACGAGCAGTACTTC. Its protein product is CSVSRGDHEQYF.

The chain recombines TRBV6-2 or TRBV6-3 with TRBJ2-5; TRBD2 matches at 13 bases. Germline assignment: CDR1 MNHEY and CDR2 SVGEGT. Losses at the gene ends were 5 bases for V and 5 bases for J; bases not matched to a gene: 5. CDR3 length equals 15 residues. For the CDR3, the DNA is TGTGCCAGCAGTGGACTAGCGGGAGTTGGGGAGACCCAGTACTTC. It encodes CASSGLAGVGETQYF.

This clonotype was seen a few times. The chain has TRBV10-1 and TRBJ1-5; 9 nucleotides align to TRBD1. Unmatched junction bases numbered 18, after V lost 6 bases and J lost 0 bases. This CDR3 contains 20 residues. CDR1 and CDR2 (germline): WNHNN, SYGVQD (reference sequence). CDR3 nucleotide sequence: TGCGCCAGCAGGGACAGGGGATTTCCGTATTATTCTTATAGCAATCAGCCCCAGCATTTT. Translation gives CASRDRGFPYYSYSNQPQHF.

The sample holds a few counts of this clonotype. V gene TRBV2 combines with J gene TRBJ2-2, with D possibly matching TRBD2 (5 bases). The germline V and J ends were trimmed by 6 bases and 0 bases, with 11 bases remaining between them. The germline gives CDR1 SNHLY, CDR2 FYNNEI. There are 15 residues in the CDR3. The CDR3 DNA is TGTGCCAGCAGGCGCGGTAGCGCGAACACCGGGGAGCTGTTTTTT. Its translation is CASRRGSANTGELFF.

The chain is built from TRBV18 and TRBJ2-1; no definite D call. V was cut by 2 bases and J by 5 bases, with 7 bases left in between. CDR1 is KGHSH and CDR2 is LQKENI in the germline V gene. The CDR3 loop spans 13 amino acids. The CDR3 nucleotides read TGTGCCAGCTCACCATCCCAAGACAATGAGCAGTTCTTC. Translated, it gives CASSPSQDNEQFF.

The chain has TRBV7-6 and TRBJ2-5; D might be TRBD2 (6 bases). Trimming shortened V by 1 base and J by 5 bases, and 11 bases separated the two germline ends. The CDR3 length is 14 residues. Germline values: CDR1 SGHVS, CDR2 FNYEAQ. CDR3 amino acids: CASSLGGVGETQYF. CDR3 bases: TGTGCCAGCAGCTTAGGGGGGGTTGGGGAGACCCAGTACTTC.

The rearrangement joins TRBV5-1 to TRBJ2-5; 11 bases are a match to TRBD1. The ends lost 4 bases at V and 5 bases at J; junction bases unmatched: 4. CDR1 is SGHRS, CDR2 YFSETQ, per germline. The CDR3 is 14 amino acids. This CDR3 is CASSPDRGLETQYF. CDR3 bases: TGCGCCAGCAGCCCGGACAGGGGGCTGGAGACCCAGTACTTC.

This clonotype has only a few counts. The genes are TRBV7-9 and TRBJ2-1, with a tentative D call TRBD1 (5 bases). Germline CDR1 SEHNR, CDR2 FQNEAQ (reference sequence). The CDR3 is made up of 16 amino acids. The V end was cut by 7 bases, the J end by 3 bases, with 19 bases between. The CDR3 sequence is CASNTPGSNLYNEQFF. CDR3 sequence (DNA): TGTGCCAGCAACACCCCAGGGTCGAACCTCTACAATGAGCAGTTCTTC.

A few counts support this clonotype. The genes are TRBV5-1 and TRBJ2-7; D is undetermined. This CDR3 region has 13 residues. Trimming cost V 1 base and J 4 bases, with 9 bases left between them. Germline V gene data show CDR1 as SGHRS and CDR2 as YFSETQ. CDR3 sequence (DNA): TGCGCCAGCAGCTTGCGACACGGTTACGAGCAGTACTTC. Residues: CASSLRHGYEQYF.

This chain joins TRBV12-3 or TRBV12-4 and TRBJ1-1; D call uncertain. V was cut by 2 bases and J by 1 base, with 8 bases left in between. The CDR3 runs to 14 residues. CDR3: CASSLLNRNTEAFF. DNA of the CDR3: TGTGCCAGCAGTTTATTAAACCGGAACACTGAAGCTTTCTTT.

This clonotype has a count of ten or more. The chain links TRBV3-1 to TRBJ2-3; D perhaps matches TRBD1 (5 bases). Germline assignment: CDR1 LGHDT and CDR2 YNNKEL (reference sequence). The CDR3 has 14 residues. V was pared by 8 bases and J by 1 base, with 13 bases between. CDR3 sequence reads: CASRLGERTDTQYF. The CDR3 DNA follows: TGTGCCAGCCGCCTAGGGGAACGCACAGATACGCAGTATTTT.

The chain links TRBV7-9 to TRBJ1-4; 11 nucleotides agree with TRBD1. V shed 5 bases and J 5 bases; nucleotides not matched to a gene: 7. The germline CDR1 and CDR2 sequences are SEHNR and FQNEAQ (reference sequence). This CDR3 has 16 residues. The CDR3 loop reads CASSSGQGAHNEKLFF. CDR3 DNA sequence: TGTGCCAGCAGCAGTGGACAGGGGGCGCACAATGAAAAACTGTTTTTT.

This clonotype was seen repeatedly, ten times or more. The gene calls are TRBV5-1 and TRBJ2-7; tentative D call: TRBD1 (5 bases). This CDR3 region has 12 residues. The germline gives CDR1 SGHRS, CDR2 YFSETQ. With 4 bases removed from V and 3 bases from J, the gap between germline ends came to 8 bases. The CDR3 bases are TGCGCCAGCAGCGTTCAGGGCTACGAGCAGTACTTC. Translating gives CASSVQGYEQYF.